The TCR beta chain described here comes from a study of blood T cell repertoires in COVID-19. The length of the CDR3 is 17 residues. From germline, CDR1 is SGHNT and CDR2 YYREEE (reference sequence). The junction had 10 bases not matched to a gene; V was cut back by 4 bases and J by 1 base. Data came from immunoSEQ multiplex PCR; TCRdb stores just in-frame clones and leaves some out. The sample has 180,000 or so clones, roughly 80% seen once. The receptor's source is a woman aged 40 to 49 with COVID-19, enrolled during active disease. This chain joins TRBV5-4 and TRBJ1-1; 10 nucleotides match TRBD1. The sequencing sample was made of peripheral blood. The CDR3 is CASSRRTGGRTNTEAFF. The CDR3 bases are TGTGCCAGCAGCCGTAGGACAGGGGGACGCACGAACACTGAAGCTTTCTTT.